The present T cell receptor (beta chain) was sequenced within a study of CD8 T cells in ankylosing spondylitis. General study findings and limits: There were earlier reports of some motif variants in reactive arthritis synovial fluid and blood. Matched synovial fluid from ankylosing spondylitis patients was reported to be enriched for disease-linked clones.

TCRdb reanalysed the 5' RACE reads using MiXCR and keeps one entry per CDR3 protein. Here the sample spans around 340,000 distinct CDR3 sequences, roughly 14% being singletons. The CDR3 is made up of 14 amino acids. Looked up from germline, CDR1 is SGHRS and CDR2 is YFSETQ. The junction had 5 bases not matched to a gene; V was cut back by 5 bases and J by 6 bases. Notes on this clonotype: Its target is unknown.

This receptor was taken from a male donor with ankylosing spondylitis or in good health (not recorded which). V and J are TRBV5-1 and TRBJ2-1, with TRBD1 matching over 10 bases. Sequenced: blood, either unsorted or a sorted T cell fraction (not recorded which). The CDR3: CASRRDRGVNEQFF. The CDR3 DNA reads TGCGCCAGCAGACGGGACAGGGGTGTCAATGAGCAGTTCTTC.